These 10 T cell receptor beta chains share one sample of origin, sequenced in a study of blood T cell repertoires in COVID-19. The method was immunoSEQ multiplex PCR; TCRdb's version includes in-frame clones alone and lacks a portion of them. The data show about 200,000 clones, 75% to 90% seen once. What was sequenced was peripheral blood. These receptors were taken from a human donor with active or convalescent COVID-19. The donor label of this sample is uncertain.

This rearrangement joins TRBV2 to TRBJ2-1, with TRBD2 matching 13 bases. CDR1 is SNHLY and CDR2 is FYNNEI in the germline V gene. V was clipped by 7 bases and J by 7 bases; unmatched bases: 25. The CDR3 is made up of 21 amino acids. This chain's CDR3 is CASMRSLVPGLAGPHGNEQFF. The CDR3 region has the DNA TGTGCCAGCATGAGGTCACTAGTGCCGGGACTAGCGGGACCCCACGGGAATGAGCAGTTCTTC.

This clone was recorded once. J is TRBJ2-5 and V is TRBV10-3, with TRBD2 identical over 12 bases. Trimming removed 7 bases from V and 5 bases from J; junction bases left unmatched: 8. Germline V gives CDR1 ENHRY, CDR2 SYGVKD. This CDR3 has 15 residues. The CDR3 spells CAITPSGGAKETQYF. In DNA form, the CDR3 reads TGTGCCATCACCCCTAGCGGGGGGGCCAAGGAGACCCAGTACTTC.

The rearrangement uses TRBV6-6 and TRBJ2-5, with a possible D match to TRBD2 (5 bases). The V end lost 6 bases, the J end lost 5 bases, and 16 bases lay between the germline ends. CDR1 and CDR2 from the germline V gene are MNHNY and SVGAGI (reference sequence). This CDR3 spans 14 amino acids. CDR3 protein: CASRLRGSWETQYF. CDR3 coding DNA: TGTGCCAGCAGGCTCCGGGGTTCCTGGGAGACCCAGTACTTC.

V is TRBV4-3 and J is TRBJ2-7; D uncertain. Trimming pared 0 bases from V and 3 bases from J, leaving 6 bases between. Germline CDR1 is LGHNA and CDR2 is YSLEER. There are 13 residues in the CDR3. CDR3 region: CASSQEFGYEQYF. As DNA, the CDR3 is TGCGCCAGCAGCCAAGAGTTCGGCTACGAGCAGTACTTC.

V usage is TRBV7-3 and J usage is TRBJ2-1; D is perhaps TRBD2 (5 bases). CDR1 and CDR2 from the germline V gene are SGHTA and FQGTGA. V was clipped by 1 base and J by 10 bases, with 14 bases between them. This CDR3 contains 14 residues. In DNA, the CDR3 is TGTGCCAGCAGCTTAATACTTCCCCCGGGAGAGCAGTTCTTC. Its translation: CASSLILPPGEQFF.

This clone has only one observation. V and J are TRBV5-6 and TRBJ2-3, with D perhaps matching TRBD2 (7 bases). CDR1 is SGHDT, CDR2 YYEEEE, per germline. The CDR3 runs 17 residues. Deletions cut 3 bases from V and 4 bases from J, with 21 bases between. The chain's CDR3 is CASSSATGGPRADTQYF. The CDR3, as DNA: TGTGCCAGCAGCTCGGCGACCGGGGGGCCGAGAGCAGATACGCAGTATTTT.

The rearrangement uses TRBV24-1 and TRBJ2-3, with D hard to call. Germline assignment: CDR1 KGHDR and CDR2 SFDVKD. V lost 4 bases, J lost 9 bases, and 7 bases lay in between. The CDR3 length is 11 residues. CDR3 sequence reads: CATSELTTQYF. The CDR3 DNA reads as TGTGCCACCAGTGAACTCACCACGCAGTATTTT.

CDR3: CASSMPHLGRARNYGYTF. In nucleotides, the CDR3 is TGTGCCAGTAGTATGCCCCATTTGGGCAGGGCAAGGAACTATGGCTACACCTTC. The chain has TRBV19 and TRBJ1-2; tentatively, D is TRBD1 (5 bases). The CDR3 is 18 residues long. CDR1 and CDR2 from the germline V gene are LNHDA and SQIVND (reference sequence). With 3 bases removed from V and 2 bases from J, the gap between germline ends came to 22 bases. The full variable domain, with the rest looked up from reference TRBV19 and TRBJ1-2, is DGGITQSPKYLFRKEGQNVTLSCEQNLNHDAMYWYRQDPGQGLRLIYYSQIVNDFQKGDIAEGYSVSREKKESFPLTVTSAQKNPTAFYLCASSMPHLGRARNYGYTFGSGTRLTVV.

This clone was seen a few times. V is TRBV28 and J is TRBJ1-4; no clear D gene. CDR1 and CDR2 (germline): MDHEN, SYDVKM. Trimming took 3 bases from V and 0 from J, leaving 5 bases between them. The CDR3 runs 14 residues. CDR3 bases: TGTGCCAGCAGTTTGAGGTCAACTAATGAAAAACTGTTTTTT. Translated, it gives CASSLRSTNEKLFF.

The V call is TRBV5-1, the J call TRBJ2-1; tentatively, D is TRBD2 (6 bases). Trimming removed 5 bases at V and 7 bases at J, with 22 bases between. This CDR3 contains 16 residues. The germline gives CDR1 SGHRS, CDR2 YFSETQ. The CDR3 sequence is CASSSGVGGGGNEQFF. The CDR3 coding sequence is TGCGCCAGCAGTTCGGGGGTGGGCGGAGGAGGAAATGAGCAGTTCTTC.